What follows are 30 T cell receptor beta chains derived from one specimen sequenced in a study of OX40 agonist ivuxolimab in advanced cancers. The library was prepared using the immunoSEQ multiplex PCR assay. TCRdb's version of the immuneACCESS table is confined to in-frame rearrangements and falls short of the full clone set. An unresolved V gene accounts for under half of the shortfall where checked; the remainder is of unknown origin. This sample lists some 80,000 clones; about 88% were detected once. Of the sample, 0.65% to 0.9% is held by the ten largest clones. The sample consisted of CD4+ or CD8+ T cells sorted from blood, taken in a trial of the OX40 agonist ivuxolimab. The receptors were gathered from an adult with an advanced solid tumor such as melanoma, head and neck, liver or kidney cancer.

V and J are TRBV5-1 and TRBJ2-5; 8 bases map to TRBD2. Germline CDR1 reads SGHRS; CDR2 reads YFSETQ. The V segment lost 4 bases and the J segment 1 base; nucleotides outside the gene matches: 6. The CDR3 spans 15 residues. DNA for the CDR3: TGCGCCAGCAGCGCGGAAGCGGGGGCCCAAGAGACCCAGTACTTC. Its protein product is CASSAEAGAQETQYF.

The CDR3 coding sequence is TGTGCCTGGAGTGCCCTCAGGTCCAATCAGCCCCAGCATTTT. This gives the protein CAWSALRSNQPQHF. The chain has TRBV30 and TRBJ1-5, with unresolved D. V was cut by 1 base and J by 3 bases, with 10 bases left in between. The CDR3 extends over 14 amino acids. Germline V gives CDR1 GTSNPN, CDR2 SVGIG (reference sequence).

This clone was detected once. The V gene is TRBV30, the J gene TRBJ2-7, with D possibly being TRBD2 (6 bases). Germline CDR1 GTSNPN, CDR2 SVGIG (reference sequence). V was trimmed by 2 bases and J by 3 bases, leaving 17 bases between them. The CDR3 covers 15 residues. DNA of the CDR3: TGTGCCTGGAGTACAGGCCTAGCGATCAGCTACGAGCAGTACTTC. This translates into CAWSTGLAISYEQYF.

This chain joins TRBV18 and TRBJ1-1; D may be TRBD1 (5 bases). Germline CDR1 KGHSH, CDR2 LQKENI. The CDR3 has 13 residues. The V end lost 6 bases, the J end lost 1 base, and 9 bases lay between the germline ends. The CDR3 region is CASSGGGNTEAFF. CDR3 DNA sequence: TGTGCCAGCTCGGGCGGGGGGAACACTGAAGCTTTCTTT.

V usage is TRBV28 and J usage is TRBJ2-7, with 12 bases fitting TRBD2. Germline V gives CDR1 MDHEN, CDR2 SYDVKM. The CDR3 extends over 15 amino acids. Germline trimming cut 5 bases from V and 5 bases from J; bases unmatched to any gene: 7. DNA of the CDR3: TGTGCCAGCAGTCTAGCGGGGGGGCAAACTCACGAGCAGTACTTC. Protein sequence: CASSLAGGQTHEQYF. Based on the CDR3 plus reference TRBV28 and TRBJ2-7, the full variable domain is DVKVTQSSRYLVKRTGEKVFLECVQDMDHENMFWYRQDPGLGLRLIYFSYDVKMKEKGDIPEGYSVSREKKERFSLILESASTNQTSMYLCASSLAGGQTHEQYFGPGTRLTVT.

The gene calls are TRBV18 and TRBJ2-2, with no clear D. Germline V gene lookup returns CDR1 KGHSH and CDR2 LQKENI. The CDR3 totals 14 residues. Trimming removed 2 bases from V and 5 bases from J, with 9 bases in between. The CDR3 DNA is TGTGCCAGCTCACCATCTGTAGGAACCGGGGAGCTGTTTTTT. It codes for CASSPSVGTGELFF. The complete variable domain, with remaining parts taken from reference TRBV18 and TRBJ2-2, reads NAGVMQNPRHLVRRRGQEARLRCSPMKGHSHVYWYRQLPEEGLKFMVYLQKENIIDESGMPKERFSAEFPKEGPSILRIQQVVRGDSAAYFCASSPSVGTGELFFGEGSRLTVL.

In its sample, this clone was seen a few times. The rearrangement joins TRBV11-2 to TRBJ2-3; maybe TRBD1 (5 bases). Germline-derived CDR1 and CDR2 are SGHAT and FQNNGV. This CDR3 has 14 amino acids. V was trimmed by 5 bases and J by 6 bases, leaving 15 bases between them. CDR3 sequence: CASSRRQSGDTQYF. The CDR3 DNA sequence: TGTGCCAGCAGCCGCAGACAGTCCGGCGATACGCAGTATTTT.

The CDR3 nucleotides are TGTGCCAGCAGCTTAGGGACTCGAGTCCCTATGAACACTGAAGCTTTCTTT. Translating gives CASSLGTRVPMNTEAFF. This sequence joins TRBV11-2 and TRBJ1-1; D remains ambiguous. Between the trimmed V and J ends, which lost 1 base and 0 bases, there was a span of 15 bases. The germline V gene has CDR1 SGHAT and CDR2 FQNNGV. This CDR3 is built from 17 residues.

V is TRBV5-1 and J is TRBJ2-7; 13 bases align to TRBD2. The V gene end was trimmed by 4 bases and the J gene end by 2 bases; junction bases not matched to a gene: 3. CDR1 and CDR2 from the germline V gene are SGHRS and YFSETQ. This CDR3 region has 15 residues. The CDR3 here is CASSPGLAGTYEQYF. Here the CDR3 DNA reads TGCGCCAGCAGCCCGGGACTAGCGGGAACCTACGAGCAGTACTTC.

The CDR3 region is CASSYSYQESGNTIYF. CDR3 in DNA: TGTGCCAGCAGTTACTCGTACCAGGAGTCTGGAAACACCATATATTTT. This chain uses TRBV6-5 with TRBJ1-3; D is undetermined. The V gene's germline CDR1 is MNHEY and CDR2 SVGAGI. This CDR3 has 16 residues. The V end was cut by 0 bases, the J end by 1 base, with 10 bases between.

The chain has TRBV11-2 and TRBJ1-5; D gene unclear. The CDR3 consists of 13 residues. V lost 4 bases to trimming and J lost 6 bases, with 10 bases between them. CDR1 and CDR2 from the germline V gene are SGHAT and FQNNGV. CDR3 sequence: CASSSSRSQPQHF. The CDR3 DNA sequence: TGTGCCAGCAGCTCCTCGAGATCTCAGCCCCAGCATTTT.

This clone was seen once. The gene calls are TRBV6-1 and TRBJ2-7; 7 nucleotides line up with TRBD2. Germline V gene sequence: CDR1 MNHNS, CDR2 SASEGT. CDR3 length: 14 residues. Trimming took 4 bases from V and 2 from J; bases not matched to a gene: 5. CDR3 amino acids: CASSVTSDTYEQYF. In nucleotides, the CDR3 is TGTGCCAGCAGTGTCACTAGCGACACCTACGAGCAGTACTTC.

This sequence joins TRBV11-2 and TRBJ2-5; D is unresolved. V was clipped by 0 bases and J by 9 bases, with 14 bases between them. The CDR3 covers 14 residues. Germline CDR1 and CDR2: SGHAT and FQNNGV. The CDR3 loop is CASSLDTRRSAQYF. The CDR3 DNA reads TGTGCCAGCAGCTTAGATACTCGGAGATCCGCCCAGTACTTC.

This clone was seen only once. V gene TRBV18 combines with J gene TRBJ1-6; no clear D gene. The CDR3 is made up of 16 amino acids. Germline V gives CDR1 KGHSH, CDR2 LQKENI. The V gene lost 2 bases and the J gene lost 7 bases, with 15 bases spanning the gap. In DNA form, the CDR3 reads TGTGCCAGCTCACCAGGCGGGCAGGCGAAGAATTCACCCCTCCACTTT. Its translation is CASSPGGQAKNSPLHF.

The chain couples TRBV7-9 to TRBJ2-5; tentatively, D is TRBD1 (6 bases). The CDR3 covers 13 residues. Germline values: CDR1 SEHNR, CDR2 FQNEAQ (reference sequence). V was trimmed by 5 bases and J by 4 bases, leaving 11 bases between them. The CDR3, as DNA: TGTGCCAGCAGCCCTACAGGGATAGAGACCCAGTACTTC. This encodes CASSPTGIETQYF. Combining the CDR3 with reference TRBV7-9 and TRBJ2-5 gives the whole variable domain DTGVSQNPRHKITKRGQNVTFRCDPISEHNRLYWYRQTLGQGPEFLTYFQNEAQLEKSRLLSDRFSAERPKGSFSTLEIQRTEQGDSAMYLCASSPTGIETQYFGPGTRLLVL.

Only a few counts were recorded for this clone. The rearrangement links TRBV9 to TRBJ2-7; 11 nucleotides match TRBD2. The CDR3 runs 15 residues. Germline V gene lookup returns CDR1 SGDLS and CDR2 YYNGEE. Losses at the gene ends were 0 bases for V and 3 bases for J; bases not matched to a gene: 2. The CDR3 loop is CASSVGTSGYYEQYF. DNA for the CDR3: TGTGCCAGCAGCGTAGGGACTAGCGGGTACTACGAGCAGTACTTC.

This clone was seen a single time. The CDR3, as DNA: TGTGCCAGTAGCCCCAATTTTCTAGCAGGGAGCTCTGGGGCCAACGTCCTGACTTTC. Amino acids: CASSPNFLAGSSGANVLTF. The chain couples TRBV19 to TRBJ2-6, with D perhaps being TRBD1 or TRBD2 (5 bases each). Germline V gives CDR1 LNHDA, CDR2 SQIVND (reference sequence). V lost 6 bases and J 0 bases, leaving 21 bases between the germline ends. The length of the CDR3 is 19 residues.

This chain uses TRBV6-1 with TRBJ2-1, with 11 bases matching TRBD2. The V and J ends lost 5 bases and 10 bases, in that order; junction bases with no gene match: 7. Germline CDR1 and CDR2: MNHNS and SASEGT. This CDR3 comprises 14 residues. In nucleotides, the CDR3 is TGTGCCAGCAGTCGGACTAGCGGGCGGGGAGAGCAGTTCTTC. This gives the protein CASSRTSGRGEQFF.

The rearrangement links TRBV5-1 to TRBJ1-2, with 8 bases matching TRBD1. The CDR3 runs to 14 residues. CDR1 is SGHRS and CDR2 is YFSETQ in the germline V gene. V was clipped by 2 bases and J by 3 bases; unmatched bases: 3. The CDR3 bases are TGCGCCAGCAGCTTTTTGACAGGGGACTATGGCTACACCTTC. Protein product: CASSFLTGDYGYTF.

The rearrangement links TRBV10-2 to TRBJ1-2; 8 positions agree with TRBD1. The V and J ends lost 8 bases and 8 bases, in that order; junction bases with no gene match: 16. The CDR3 runs 15 residues. Germline CDR1 and CDR2: WSHSY and SAAADI. CDR3 residues: CASSRQGRYGAGYTF. The CDR3 DNA sequence: TGCGCCAGCTCTCGACAGGGGAGGTATGGGGCGGGCTACACCTTC.

Here the CDR3 DNA reads TGTGCCAGCAGCGCGATGGACAGGATGAATGAAAAACTGTTTTTT. It encodes CASSAMDRMNEKLFF. The chain combines TRBV9 with TRBJ1-4, with 7 bases aligning to TRBD1. Trimming took 3 bases from V and 5 from J; bases not matched to a gene: 7. Germline V gene sequence: CDR1 SGDLS, CDR2 YYNGEE. The CDR3 has 15 amino acids.

V and J are TRBV7-3 and TRBJ2-5; 10 positions match TRBD1. Germline V gene data show CDR1 as SGHTA and CDR2 as FQGTGA. V gave up 5 bases and J gave up 4 bases; unmatched junction bases: 7. CDR3 length: 15 residues. This CDR3 reads CASSPGTGAIETQYF. CDR3 sequence (DNA): TGTGCCAGCAGCCCGGGGACAGGGGCTATAGAGACCCAGTACTTC. Full variable domain (remainder filled in from reference TRBV7-3 and TRBJ2-5): GAGVSQTPSNKVTEKGKYVELRCDPISGHTALYWYRQSLGQGPEFLIYFQGTGAADDSGLPNDRFFAVRPEGSVSTLKIQRTERGDSAVYLCASSPGTGAIETQYFGPGTRLLVL.

The chain links TRBV30 to TRBJ1-1; D unclear. Per the germline V gene, CDR1 is GTSNPN and CDR2 is SVGIG (reference sequence). The CDR3 contains 15 residues. Deletions cut 0 bases from V and 1 base from J, with 12 bases between. CDR3 sequence: CAWSVREAGNTEAFF. CDR3 nucleotide sequence: TGTGCCTGGAGTGTACGTGAGGCGGGGAACACTGAAGCTTTCTTT.

The genes are TRBV11-2 and TRBJ2-7; 9 bases line up with TRBD1. The CDR3 consists of 15 residues. The germline V gene has CDR1 SGHAT and CDR2 FQNNGV. V gave up 5 bases and J gave up 4 bases; unmatched junction bases: 9. The CDR3 DNA is TGTGCCAGCAGCAGTTATCGGGACAGGGAATACGAGCAGTACTTC. Translation: CASSSYRDREYEQYF.

CDR3 sequence: CASSLEMWGYETQYF. The CDR3 bases are TGTGCCAGCAGCTTAGAAATGTGGGGGTACGAGACCCAGTACTTC. This chain uses TRBV7-9 with TRBJ2-5; tentatively, D is TRBD1 or TRBD2 (5 bases each). From germline, CDR1 is SEHNR and CDR2 FQNEAQ (reference sequence). Deletions cut 1 base from V and 5 bases from J, with 14 bases between. The CDR3 consists of 15 residues.

This clone has a single count. The V and J genes are TRBV28 and TRBJ1-4; D is undetermined. The CDR3 is 13 amino acids. With 5 bases removed from V and 7 bases from J, the gap between germline ends came to 11 bases. CDR1 is MDHEN and CDR2 is SYDVKM in the germline V gene. CDR3 nucleotide sequence: TGTGCCAGCAGTCGCGGATACGGTGAAAAACTGTTTTTT. Protein: CASSRGYGEKLFF.

The rearrangement uses TRBV28 and TRBJ2-3; no firm D call. CDR3 length: 16 amino acids. V was cut by 6 bases and J by 2 bases, with 18 bases left in between. Germline V gene lookup returns CDR1 MDHEN and CDR2 SYDVKM. CDR3 coding DNA: TGTGCCAGCAGACGCGACACGCCGTTCGACACAGATACGCAGTATTTT. Amino acid sequence: CASRRDTPFDTDTQYF.

The gene calls are TRBV18 and TRBJ1-1; D may be TRBD1 (5 bases). Per the germline V gene, CDR1 is KGHSH and CDR2 is LQKENI. The V gene lost 3 bases and the J gene lost 1 base, with 24 bases spanning the gap. CDR3 length equals 19 residues. DNA of the CDR3: TGTGCCAGCTCACCTGTGTGGGGGAGGGTCGGAATACCGAACACTGAAGCTTTCTTT. Translation: CASSPVWGRVGIPNTEAFF.

This chain uses TRBV4-1 with TRBJ2-7; tentatively, D is TRBD1 or TRBD2 (5 bases each). Trimming pared 1 base from V and 3 bases from J, leaving 19 bases between. CDR3 length equals 17 residues. The germline V gene encodes CDR1 MGHRA and CDR2 YSYEKL. In DNA, the CDR3 is TGCGCCAGCAGCCAAGTCCTTTCCGGGACGGTACACTACGAGCAGTACTTC. This encodes CASSQVLSGTVHYEQYF.

The J gene is TRBJ1-2, the V gene TRBV2, with a possible D match to TRBD1 (5 bases). With 8 bases removed from V and 8 bases from J, the gap between germline ends came to 24 bases. This CDR3 region has 15 residues. Germline CDR1 and CDR2: SNHLY and FYNNEI. CDR3 DNA sequence: TGTGCCAGCGACCCCTCCGGGACCAAGGGGCCGGGCTACACCTTC. Its protein product is CASDPSGTKGPGYTF.